This TCR beta chain is from a study of T cell repertoires in cytomegalovirus infection. Findings of the study overall: In two of eight donors, the top clonotype was HLA-C-restricted CMV-specific.

Each CDR3 protein gets one entry after TCRdb re-called the reads with MiXCR. The sample consists of about 310,000 distinct CDR3 sequences, about a sixth of them appearing once. This clonotype was found many times. Its target is unknown. The source of this sequence is a human donor in good health (CMV status not recorded). Some clones in this sample may be carry-over from other donors' samples. Source material: PBMCs.

Here the CDR3 reads CASSPTTTNEKLFF. CDR3 nucleotides: TGTGCCAGCAGCCCGACAACAACTAATGAAAAACTGTTTTTT. The chain employs TRBV11-2 and TRBJ1-4; D gene uncertain. Trimming removed 5 bases from V and 0 bases from J, with 7 bases in between. The germline CDR1 and CDR2 sequences are SGHAT and FQNNGV. The CDR3 consists of 14 residues.